This T cell receptor (beta chain) is drawn from a study of blood T cell repertoires in COVID-19. Across the whole study: Sources were T cells, B-cell-depleted T cells, or PBMCs; the material itself was cDNA or gDNA.

The assay was immunoSEQ multiplex PCR, and TCRdb's table has in-frame clones only and misses some. The sample includes about 160,000 clones, 87% seen only once; the top ten take roughly 4%. Recruitment covered about 25 US areas and drew participants whose ages spanned about 18 to 89 years. Participants reported their clinical history, and cohort assignment relied on those reports. Losses at the gene ends were 4 bases for V and 4 bases for J; bases not matched to a gene: 16. This CDR3 is 17 amino acids long. The V gene's germline CDR1 is SGDLS and CDR2 YYNGEE. This chain connects TRBV9 to TRBJ2-7; 8 nucleotides match TRBD1. The clonotype originates from a middle-aged woman who had been exposed to COVID-19. Sequencing was done on a sample of PBMCs or T cells enriched from blood (not recorded which). The DNA for the CDR3 is TGTGCCAGCAGCTATAGGGCAGGGGGCGATGGCTTTTACGAGCAGTACTTC. As protein: CASSYRAGGDGFYEQYF.